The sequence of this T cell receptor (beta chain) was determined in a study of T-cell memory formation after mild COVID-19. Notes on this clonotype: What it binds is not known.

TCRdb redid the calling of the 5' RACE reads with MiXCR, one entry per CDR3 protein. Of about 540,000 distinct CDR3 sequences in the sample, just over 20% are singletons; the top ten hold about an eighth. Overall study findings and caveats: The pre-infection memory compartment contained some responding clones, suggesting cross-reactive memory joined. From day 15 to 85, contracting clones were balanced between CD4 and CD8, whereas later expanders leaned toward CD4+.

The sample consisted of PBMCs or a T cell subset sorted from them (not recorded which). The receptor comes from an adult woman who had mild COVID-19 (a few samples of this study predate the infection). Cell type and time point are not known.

CDR3 sequence reads: CASSQVARTEAFF. DNA for the CDR3: TGTGCCAGCAGCCAAGTGGCCCGCACTGAAGCTTTCTTT. The chain employs TRBV3-1 and TRBJ1-1; no definite D call. The CDR3 is 13 residues long. V lost 1 base, J lost 4 bases, and 7 bases lay in between. Looked up from germline, CDR1 is LGHDT and CDR2 is YNNKEL (reference sequence).